This note documents a single T cell receptor (beta chain) sequence. This sample stems from a study of T cell changes during pregnancy in multiple sclerosis. This CDR3 contains 14 residues. Trimming took off 2 bases at V and 11 bases at J, with 13 bases between the two ends. Per germline, CDR1 SGHTA and CDR2 FQGTGA. Clones were sequenced by immunoSEQ multiplex PCR, and TCRdb holds only the in-frame ones, with some missing. The data hold about 70,000 clones, with about 95% observed a single time. The V and J genes are TRBV7-3 and TRBJ1-6; D gene unclear. The starting material was peripheral blood, obtained in the third trimester of pregnancy. The clonotype originates from a female donor with multiple sclerosis, enrolled in a pregnancy study. CDR3 sequence: CASSLGSAAAPLHF. CDR3 nucleotides: TGTGCCAGCAGCTTAGGGTCCGCGGCAGCACCCCTCCACTTT.